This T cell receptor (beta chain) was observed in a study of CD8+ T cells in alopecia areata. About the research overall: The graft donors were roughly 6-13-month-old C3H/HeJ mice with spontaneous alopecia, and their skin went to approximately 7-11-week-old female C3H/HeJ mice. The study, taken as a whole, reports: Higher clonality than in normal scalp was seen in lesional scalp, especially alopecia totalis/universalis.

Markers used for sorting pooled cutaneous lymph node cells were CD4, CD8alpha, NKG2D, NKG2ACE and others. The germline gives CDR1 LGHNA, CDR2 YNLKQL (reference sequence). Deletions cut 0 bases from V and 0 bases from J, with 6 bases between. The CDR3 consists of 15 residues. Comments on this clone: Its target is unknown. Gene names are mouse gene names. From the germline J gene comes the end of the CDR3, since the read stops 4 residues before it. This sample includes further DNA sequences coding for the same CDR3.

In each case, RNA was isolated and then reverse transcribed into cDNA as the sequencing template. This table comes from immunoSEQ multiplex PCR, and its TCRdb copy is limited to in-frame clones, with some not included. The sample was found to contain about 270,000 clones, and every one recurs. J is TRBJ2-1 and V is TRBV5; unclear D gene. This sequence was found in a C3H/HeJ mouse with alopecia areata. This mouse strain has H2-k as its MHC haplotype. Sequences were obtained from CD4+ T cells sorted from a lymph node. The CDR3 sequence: CASSQENNNYAEQFF. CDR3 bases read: TGTGCCAGCAGCCAAGAAAACAATAACTATGCT.